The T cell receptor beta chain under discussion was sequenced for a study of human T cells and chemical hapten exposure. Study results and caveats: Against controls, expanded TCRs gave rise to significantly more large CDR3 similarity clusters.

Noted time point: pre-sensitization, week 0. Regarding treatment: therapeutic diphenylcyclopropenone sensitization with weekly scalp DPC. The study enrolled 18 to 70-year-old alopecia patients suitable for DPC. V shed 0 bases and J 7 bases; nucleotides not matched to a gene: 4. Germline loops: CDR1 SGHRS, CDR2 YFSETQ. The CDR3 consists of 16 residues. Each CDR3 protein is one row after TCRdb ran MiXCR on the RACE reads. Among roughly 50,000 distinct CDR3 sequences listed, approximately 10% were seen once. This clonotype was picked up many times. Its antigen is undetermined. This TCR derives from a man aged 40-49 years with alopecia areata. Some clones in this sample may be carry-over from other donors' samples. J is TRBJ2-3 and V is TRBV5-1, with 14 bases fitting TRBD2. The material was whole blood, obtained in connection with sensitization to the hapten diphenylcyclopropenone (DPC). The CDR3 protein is CASSLGLAGGANTQYF. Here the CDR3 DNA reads TGCGCCAGCAGCTTGGGACTAGCGGGAGGGGCGAATACGCAGTATTTT.